This record covers a single T cell receptor beta chain. The entry originates in a study of blood T cell repertoires in COVID-19. Study-wide context: Collection of acute and convalescent COVID-19 samples took place in the United States, Italy and Spain. From T cells, B-cell-depleted T cells, or PBMCs came the material, which was cDNA or gDNA.

As processed by the authors: Using reference gene primer amplification, nucleated cell counts were estimated. TCRdb keeps only in-frame clones here, not all; method: immunoSEQ multiplex PCR. That table supplies the V and J calls and clone size; D and trimming were determined from the DNA. Among roughly 160,000 clones listed, more than 65% were seen once. The source material was peripheral blood. The receptor comes from a man aged 65-85 years with active or convalescent COVID-19.

The CDR3 coding sequence is TGCGCCAGCAGCCGCGGGACAGGGTCAGGCGAGCAGTTCTTC. Translation gives CASSRGTGSGEQFF. The rearrangement joins TRBV5-1 to TRBJ2-1, with 9 nucleotides matching TRBD1. Germline CDR1 and CDR2: SGHRS and YFSETQ. Unmatched junction bases numbered 9, after V lost 4 bases and J lost 10 bases. The CDR3 extends over 14 amino acids. The whole variable domain, remainder taken from reference TRBV5-1 and TRBJ2-1, is KAGVTQTPRYLIKTRGQQVTLSCSPISGHRSVSWYQQTPGQGLQFLFEYFSETQRNKGNFPGRFSGRQFSNSRSEMNVSTLELGDSALYLCASSRGTGSGEQFFGPGTRLTVL.